Presented here are 28 T cell receptor beta chains from one specimen sequenced in a study of T-cell memory formation after mild COVID-19. TCRdb called the 5' RACE reads again in MiXCR, with one record for every CDR3 protein. The sample has some 440,000 distinct CDR3 sequences; around a quarter are singletons. Sequenced: PBMCs or a T cell subset sorted from them (not recorded which). The source is an adult woman who had mild COVID-19 (a few samples of this study predate the infection). Cell type and time point are not known.

This sequence joins TRBV20-1 and TRBJ2-1, with 15 bases fitting TRBD2. CDR1 and CDR2 from the germline V gene are DFQATT and SNEGSKA (reference sequence). V lost 4 bases, J lost 8 bases, and 6 bases stayed unmatched. The CDR3 is made up of 15 amino acids. CDR3 coding DNA: TGCAGTGCTAAGAGCGGACTAGCGGGAGGGCATGAGCAGTTCTTC. Encoded protein: CSAKSGLAGGHEQFF.

In this sample, this clonotype turned up a few times. The J gene is TRBJ2-1, the V gene TRBV15, with 7 bases that match TRBD2. In germline, CDR1 is LNHNV, CDR2 YYDKDF (reference sequence). The V gene end was trimmed by 8 bases and the J gene end by 7 bases; junction bases not matched to a gene: 14. The CDR3 contains 15 residues. CDR3 amino acids: CATGGGGGSRNEQFF. The CDR3 DNA follows: TGTGCCACCGGTGGCGGTGGCGGGAGTAGGAATGAGCAGTTCTTC.

This clonotype has just a few counts. The rearrangement joins TRBV7-2 to TRBJ2-2; TRBD2 is a possible D gene (5 bases). The ends were cut back, 1 base at V and 2 bases at J, with 14 bases in the middle. The CDR3 has 17 amino acids. CDR1 is SGHTA and CDR2 is FQGNSA in the germline V gene. The CDR3 bases are TGTGCCAGCAGCTTAGGATCGAGGGCATTTAACACCGGGGAGCTGTTTTTT. The encoded protein is CASSLGSRAFNTGELFF.

This rearrangement joins TRBV20-1 to TRBJ2-2; 7 positions match TRBD2. The CDR3 loop spans 15 amino acids. The junction had 11 bases not matched to a gene; V was cut back by 4 bases and J by 6 bases. Germline V gene lookup returns CDR1 DFQATT and CDR2 SNEGSKA (reference sequence). CDR3 sequence reads: CSATRTTGLAGELFF. The CDR3, as DNA: TGCAGTGCTACCCGAACTACCGGACTAGCCGGGGAGCTGTTTTTT.

This clonotype has just a few counts. V usage is TRBV5-1 and J usage is TRBJ2-1; perhaps TRBD2 as D (5 bases). Germline lookup yields CDR1 SGHRS and CDR2 YFSETQ. Trimming removed 3 bases at V and 0 bases at J, with 10 bases between. The CDR3 totals 15 residues. The CDR3 bases are TGCGCCAGCAGCTCGGACTTCGCCTCCTACAATGAGCAGTTCTTC. It yields the protein CASSSDFASYNEQFF.

This chain uses TRBV5-1 with TRBJ2-5, with unresolved D. This CDR3 has 13 amino acids. The V end was cut by 0 bases, the J end by 5 bases, with 8 bases between. The germline gives CDR1 SGHRS, CDR2 YFSETQ. The CDR3 loop is CASSLDGSETQYF. The DNA for the CDR3 is TGCGCCAGCAGCTTGGACGGATCCGAGACCCAGTACTTC.

This clonotype has more than one count but fewer than ten. The J gene is TRBJ2-7, the V gene TRBV6-5; a weak D match, TRBD1 (5 bases). The germline V gene has CDR1 MNHEY and CDR2 SVGAGI. V lost 3 bases, J lost 5 bases, and 17 bases lay in between. The CDR3 length is 15 residues. The CDR3, as DNA: TGTGCCAGCAGTTATTCGGGCAACCAAGGGGACGAGCAGTACTTC. This codes for CASSYSGNQGDEQYF.

J is TRBJ2-3 and V is TRBV7-8; 8 bases are a match to TRBD2. The junction had 11 bases not matched to a gene; V was cut back by 8 bases and J by 4 bases. Germline V gives CDR1 SGHVS, CDR2 FQNEAQ. CDR3 size: 15 residues. In DNA, the CDR3 is TGTGCCAGCGCCGGCGTCGGGGGGGGCGCAGATACGCAGTATTTT. Its protein product is CASAGVGGGADTQYF.

The J gene is TRBJ2-5, the V gene TRBV24-1; 10 bases map to TRBD2. With 3 bases clipped from V and 5 bases from J, the junction kept 8 bases outside the gene matches. The CDR3 length is 16 residues. CDR1 KGHDR and CDR2 SFDVKD come from the germline V gene. The CDR3: CATSDGGLAAGETQYF. CDR3 coding DNA: TGTGCCACCAGTGATGGTGGACTAGCGGCGGGCGAGACCCAGTACTTC.

This clonotype was seen more than once but under ten times. The chain's CDR3 is CASSQTPPTGTYNEQFF. The DNA for the CDR3 is TGTGCCAGCAGCCAAACACCCCCAACAGGGACCTACAATGAGCAGTTCTTC. This sequence joins TRBV7-3 and TRBJ2-1; D may be TRBD1 (6 bases). The CDR3 extends over 17 amino acids. Germline CDR1 reads SGHTA; CDR2 reads FQGTGA. Trimming removed 5 bases from V and 2 bases from J, with 19 bases in between.

The table lists this clonotype with many counts. J is TRBJ2-2 and V is TRBV12-3 or TRBV12-4; D is ambiguous. Trimming pared 3 bases from V and 4 bases from J, leaving 6 bases between. This CDR3 comprises 13 residues. CDR3 amino acids: CASSLGFTGELFF. In nucleotides, the CDR3 is TGTGCCAGCAGTTTGGGGTTCACCGGGGAGCTGTTTTTT.

The chain carries TRBV14 and TRBJ2-7; D call uncertain. The V gene's germline CDR1 is SGHDN and CDR2 FVKESK. Between the trimmed V and J ends, which lost 1 base and 3 bases, there was a span of 13 bases. There are 15 residues in the CDR3. CDR3 sequence: CASSQVELGLYEQYF. In DNA form, the CDR3 reads TGTGCCAGCAGCCAAGTCGAGTTAGGGCTCTACGAGCAGTACTTC. The full variable domain, in which reference TRBV14 and TRBJ2-7 provide the parts outside the CDR3, is EAGVTQFPSHSVIEKGQTVTLRCDPISGHDNLYWYRRVMGKEIKFLLHFVKESKQDESGMPNNRFLAERTGGTYSTLKVQPAELEDSGVYFCASSQVELGLYEQYFGPGTRLTVT.

This clonotype has a handful of counts. This rearrangement joins TRBV5-4 to TRBJ2-5; no reliable D call. The V end lost 0 bases, the J end lost 5 bases, and 8 bases lay between the germline ends. This CDR3 has 13 amino acids. Per germline, CDR1 SGHNT and CDR2 YYREEE (reference sequence). CDR3 in amino acids: CASSLAGPETQYF. In DNA form, the CDR3 reads TGTGCCAGCAGCTTGGCCGGTCCGGAGACCCAGTACTTC.

This clonotype has only a few counts. The chain carries TRBV30 and TRBJ1-2, with D uncertain. In germline, CDR1 is GTSNPN, CDR2 SVGIG (reference sequence). The germline V and J ends were trimmed by 5 bases and 8 bases, with 15 bases remaining between them. This CDR3 is built from 12 residues. CDR3 amino acids: CAWAWALGGYTF. The CDR3 coding sequence is TGTGCCTGGGCTTGGGCCCTGGGAGGCTACACCTTC.

A few counts support this clonotype. V usage is TRBV5-1 and J usage is TRBJ2-5; weak D call: TRBD2 (6 bases). CDR1 and CDR2 (germline): SGHRS, YFSETQ. There are 15 residues in the CDR3. Trimming took 4 bases from V and 4 from J, leaving 17 bases between them. The CDR3 here is CASSTWGGEVETQYF. The CDR3 DNA sequence: TGCGCCAGCAGCACCTGGGGAGGAGAGGTAGAGACCCAGTACTTC.

CDR3 sequence (DNA): TGTGCCAGCAGCCCCGAGGTGGGGGTTCAGGAAAAACTGTTTTTT. The encoded protein is CASSPEVGVQEKLFF. This chain uses TRBV11-2 with TRBJ1-4; weak D call: TRBD1 (5 bases). V lost 5 bases and J 8 bases, leaving 18 bases between the germline ends. Germline V gene sequence: CDR1 SGHAT, CDR2 FQNNGV. The CDR3 is 15 residues long.

This clonotype was picked up a small number of times. The chain links TRBV6-1 to TRBJ2-3; TRBD1 might be the D (6 bases). Germline V CDR1 and CDR2: MNHNS, SASEGT. CDR3 length equals 13 residues. The germline V and J ends were trimmed by 7 bases and 3 bases, with 11 bases remaining between them. The CDR3 DNA follows: TGTGCCAGCATGCAGGGACAAACAGATACGCAGTATTTT. This encodes CASMQGQTDTQYF.

The chain recombines TRBV4-1 with TRBJ2-1, with D perhaps matching TRBD1 (6 bases). The CDR3 sequence is 15 residues long. V was clipped by 4 bases and J by 6 bases, with 16 bases between them. CDR1 MGHRA and CDR2 YSYEKL come from the germline V gene. The CDR3 bases are TGCGCCAGCAGCCCAGGGAACAGGGAACTCAATGAGCAGTTCTTC. Amino acid sequence: CASSPGNRELNEQFF.

This clonotype was detected a few times. The rearrangement joins TRBV12-3 or TRBV12-4 to TRBJ2-7; D is undetermined. The CDR3 totals 14 residues. Trimming pared 5 bases from V and 3 bases from J, leaving 14 bases between. The CDR3 DNA is TGTGCCAGCAGTATCCAGGAGAGTTTCTACGAGCAGTACTTC. Residues: CASSIQESFYEQYF.

In its sample, this clonotype was seen a few times. The chain carries TRBV19 and TRBJ2-3; D possibly uses TRBD1 or TRBD2 (5 bases each). In germline, CDR1 is LNHDA, CDR2 SQIVND (reference sequence). The V end was cut by 10 bases, the J end by 1 base, with 21 bases between. The CDR3 is 16 residues long. CDR3 amino acids: CATGSGPGRGTDTQYF. The CDR3 DNA is TGTGCCACCGGGTCGGGACCAGGGCGAGGCACAGATACGCAGTATTTT.

This clonotype was counted a few times. The rearrangement joins TRBV20-1 to TRBJ2-3; 8 nucleotides match TRBD2. From germline, CDR1 is DFQATT and CDR2 SNEGSKA (reference sequence). The CDR3 spans 15 residues. V gave up 5 bases and J gave up 2 bases; unmatched junction bases: 9. The CDR3 DNA follows: TGCAGTGCTCCCTTGGATAGCGGGACCACAGATACGCAGTATTTT. Translating gives CSAPLDSGTTDTQYF.

The chain carries TRBV7-9 and TRBJ2-7; unclear D gene. Germline-derived CDR1 and CDR2 are SEHNR and FQNEAQ (reference sequence). The ends were cut back, 3 bases at V and 6 bases at J, with 9 bases in the middle. There are 12 residues in the CDR3. CDR3 amino acids: CASSFGYGEQYF. CDR3 bases: TGTGCCAGCAGCTTTGGGTATGGCGAGCAGTACTTC.

The chain has TRBV12-3 or TRBV12-4 and TRBJ2-2, with a possible D match to TRBD1 (6 bases). CDR3 length: 14 residues. The V gene lost 5 bases and the J gene lost 5 bases, with 12 bases spanning the gap. In DNA form, the CDR3 reads TGTGCCAGCAGTCGGACAGTCGCGACCGGGGAGCTGTTTTTT. It translates to CASSRTVATGELFF.

The genes are TRBV7-6 and TRBJ2-7, with unresolved D. The length of the CDR3 is 13 residues. Germline loops: CDR1 SGHVS, CDR2 FNYEAQ. Trimming shortened V by 3 bases and J by 3 bases, and 9 bases separated the two germline ends. The DNA for the CDR3 is TGTGCCAGCAGCTTCGGTGAACTCTACGAGCAGTACTTC. Translated: CASSFGELYEQYF.

This clonotype was seen a few times. The V and J genes are TRBV24-1 and TRBJ2-3, with a possible D match to TRBD1 (6 bases). This CDR3 is built from 13 residues. The V gene's germline CDR1 is KGHDR and CDR2 SFDVKD. V was clipped by 8 bases and J by 5 bases, with 13 bases between them. CDR3 loop: CATMGAGKDTQYF. CDR3 bases: TGTGCCACCATGGGGGCAGGGAAAGATACGCAGTATTTT.

This clonotype has just a few counts. This chain uses TRBV5-1 with TRBJ2-5; D not resolved. The CDR3 covers 15 residues. V gave up 0 bases and J gave up 2 bases, with 11 bases separating them. CDR1 is SGHRS, CDR2 YFSETQ, per germline. The CDR3 region has the DNA TGCGCCAGCAGCTTGGCGTCCAACTATCAAGAGACCCAGTACTTC. Its protein is CASSLASNYQETQYF. Drawing the rest from reference TRBV5-1 and TRBJ2-5, the complete variable domain is KAGVTQTPRYLIKTRGQQVTLSCSPISGHRSVSWYQQTPGQGLQFLFEYFSETQRNKGNFPGRFSGRQFSNSRSEMNVSTLELGDSALYLCASSLASNYQETQYFGPGTRLLVL.

This clonotype was observed a few times. This rearrangement joins TRBV11-3 to TRBJ2-5; D not resolved. The V gene lost 2 bases and the J gene lost 4 bases, with 14 bases spanning the gap. CDR1 and CDR2 from the germline V gene are SGHNT and YENEEA. This CDR3 spans 15 amino acids. The chain's CDR3 is CASSLRREERETQYF. The DNA of the CDR3 is TGTGCCAGCAGCTTACGTAGGGAAGAGAGAGAGACCCAGTACTTC.

This clonotype showed up just a few times. The rearrangement links TRBV6-1 to TRBJ1-1; TRBD1 matches at 7 bases. Looked up from germline, CDR1 is MNHNS and CDR2 is SASEGT. J was trimmed by 4 bases and V by 5 bases; bases with no gene match: 7. There are 14 residues in the CDR3. For the CDR3, the DNA is TGTGCCAGCAGTCTGACAGGGTTGAGCACTGAAGCTTTCTTT. As protein: CASSLTGLSTEAFF.